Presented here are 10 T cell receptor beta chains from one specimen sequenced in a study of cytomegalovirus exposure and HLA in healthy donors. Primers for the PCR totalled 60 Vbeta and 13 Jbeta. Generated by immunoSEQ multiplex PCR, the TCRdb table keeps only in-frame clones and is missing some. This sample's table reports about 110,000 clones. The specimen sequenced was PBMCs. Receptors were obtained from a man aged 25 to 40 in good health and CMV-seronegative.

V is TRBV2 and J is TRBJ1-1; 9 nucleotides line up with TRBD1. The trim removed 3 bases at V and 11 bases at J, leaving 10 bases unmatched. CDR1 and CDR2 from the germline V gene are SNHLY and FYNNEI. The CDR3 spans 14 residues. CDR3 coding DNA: TGTGCCAGCAGTGAGACAGGGGGAGCGGTTAGGGCTTTCTTT. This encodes CASSETGGAVRAFF. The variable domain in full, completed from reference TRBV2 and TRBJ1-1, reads EPEVTQTPSHQVTQMGQEVILRCVPISNHLYFYWYRQILGQKVEFLVSFYNNEISEKSEIFDDQFSVERPDGSNFTLKIRSTKLEDSAMYFCASSETGGAVRAFFGQGTRLTVV.

The CDR3 here is CASSEGRVNTEAFF. CDR3 sequence (DNA): TGTGCCAGCAGTGAAGGCAGGGTGAACACTGAAGCTTTCTTT. The rearrangement uses TRBV2 and TRBJ1-1, with D possibly matching TRBD1 (5 bases). This CDR3 is built from 14 residues. Trimming removed 1 base from V and 0 bases from J, with 6 bases in between. Germline-derived CDR1 and CDR2 are SNHLY and FYNNEI.

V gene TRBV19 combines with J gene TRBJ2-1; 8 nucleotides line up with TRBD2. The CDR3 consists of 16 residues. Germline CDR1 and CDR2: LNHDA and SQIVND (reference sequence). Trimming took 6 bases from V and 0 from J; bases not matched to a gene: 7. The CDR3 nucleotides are TGTGCCAGTAGACACCGCGGGGGGAGCTCCTACAATGAGCAGTTCTTC. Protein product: CASRHRGGSSYNEQFF.

CDR3 DNA: TGTGCCAGCAGTTCCGGGACAGTCACAGATACGCAGTATTTT. Residues: CASSSGTVTDTQYF. This chain links TRBV28 with TRBJ2-3, with 7 bases aligning to TRBD1. This CDR3 is built from 14 residues. Germline CDR1 is MDHEN and CDR2 is SYDVKM. J gave up 2 bases and V 4 bases, and 3 bases lay outside the gene matches.

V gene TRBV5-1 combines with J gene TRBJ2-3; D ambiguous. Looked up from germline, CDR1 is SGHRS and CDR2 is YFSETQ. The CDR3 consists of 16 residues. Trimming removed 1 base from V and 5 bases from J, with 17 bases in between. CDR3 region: CASSLMSQASRDTQYF. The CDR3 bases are TGCGCCAGCAGCTTGATGTCGCAGGCCTCCCGAGATACGCAGTATTTT. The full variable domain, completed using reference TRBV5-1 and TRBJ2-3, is KAGVTQTPRYLIKTRGQQVTLSCSPISGHRSVSWYQQTPGQGLQFLFEYFSETQRNKGNFPGRFSGRQFSNSRSEMNVSTLELGDSALYLCASSLMSQASRDTQYFGPGTRLTVL.

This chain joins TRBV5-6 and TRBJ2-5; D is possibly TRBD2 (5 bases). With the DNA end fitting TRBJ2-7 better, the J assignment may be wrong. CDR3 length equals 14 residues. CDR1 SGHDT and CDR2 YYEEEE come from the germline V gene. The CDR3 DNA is TGTGCCAGCAGTGGCGGGTCGGAAACCTACGAGCAGTACTTC. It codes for CASSGGSETYEQYF.

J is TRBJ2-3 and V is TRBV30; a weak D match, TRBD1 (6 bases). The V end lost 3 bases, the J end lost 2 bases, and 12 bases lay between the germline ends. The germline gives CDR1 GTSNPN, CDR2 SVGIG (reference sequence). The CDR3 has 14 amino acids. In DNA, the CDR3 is TGTGCCTGGAGCCGGGACACATACACAGATACGCAGTATTTT. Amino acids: CAWSRDTYTDTQYF.

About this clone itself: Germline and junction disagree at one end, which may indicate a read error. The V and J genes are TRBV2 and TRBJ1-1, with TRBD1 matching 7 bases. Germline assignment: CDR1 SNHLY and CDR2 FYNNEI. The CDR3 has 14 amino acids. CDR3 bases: TGCGCCAGCGGCGGGCAGGGGGTGAACACTGAAGCTTTCTTT. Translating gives CASGGQGVNTEAFF.

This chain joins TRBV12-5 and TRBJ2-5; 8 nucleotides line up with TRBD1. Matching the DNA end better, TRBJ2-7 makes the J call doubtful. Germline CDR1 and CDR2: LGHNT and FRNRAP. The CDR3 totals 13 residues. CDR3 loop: CASGLDRGYEQYF. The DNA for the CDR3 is TGTGCTAGTGGCCTTGACAGGGGCTACGAGCAGTACTTC.

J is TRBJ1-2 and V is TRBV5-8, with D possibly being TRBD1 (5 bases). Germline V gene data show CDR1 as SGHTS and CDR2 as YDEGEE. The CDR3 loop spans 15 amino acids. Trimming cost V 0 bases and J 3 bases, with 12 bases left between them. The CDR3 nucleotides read TGTGCCAGCAGCTTGGCTGCAGGGCCCTACTATGGCTACACCTTC. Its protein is CASSLAAGPYYGYTF.